This T cell receptor beta chain was identified in a study of T cells in Graves' hyperthyroidism and ophthalmopathy. A word on this clonotype: The antigen is undetermined.

Overall study findings and caveats: It was a median about 6.5 months before onset that the model predicted ophthalmopathy. Stable hyperthyroidism was separated from ophthalmopathy by a model based on 13 V-J features.

RNA transcripts gave rise to amplified TCR beta CDR3 regions. The HTBI set primed first-round TCR CDR3 RT-PCR. In TCRdb, the multiplex PCR reads were re-called with MiXCR into one record per CDR3 protein. Of just under 750,000 distinct CDR3 sequences in the sample, just over 35% were seen once. The sequence was collected from a middle-aged woman with Graves' hyperthyroidism. Specimen: blood.

CDR3 sequence (DNA): TGCAGTGCTAGCCGGGACAGGGACGATCAGCCCCAGCATTTT. Amino acid sequence: CSASRDRDDQPQHF. This rearrangement joins TRBV20-1 to TRBJ1-5; 9 nucleotides line up with TRBD1. The germline gives CDR1 DFQATT, CDR2 SNEGSKA (reference sequence). CDR3 size: 14 residues. The V gene end was trimmed by 3 bases and the J gene end by 5 bases; junction bases not matched to a gene: 5.